These 21 T cell receptor beta chains share one sample of origin, sequenced in a study of prognosis after radiotherapy for stage I lung cancer. TCR beta CDR3 amplification from genomic DNA was performed by two-round multiplex PCR. First-round PCR used primers specific to each TRBV and TRBJ gene. TCRdb passed the multiplex PCR reads through MiXCR, listing each CDR3 protein once. The sample lists around 16,000 distinct CDR3 sequences, around 42% occurring once. Sequencing was performed on PBMCs, taken before or after stereotactic body radiation therapy (not recorded which). The source is a donor aged 50 or older with non-small cell lung cancer.

This CDR3 reads CASSLGRGLAGELFF. The CDR3 DNA is TGTGCCAGCAGCTTAGGGAGGGGGCTGGCCGGGGAGCTGTTTTTT. V and J are TRBV7-2 and TRBJ2-2; a possible D gene is TRBD1 (7 bases). This CDR3 is built from 15 residues. The ends were cut back, 1 base at V and 6 bases at J, with 12 bases in the middle. Germline V lookup: CDR1 SGHTA, CDR2 FQGNSA. Complete variable domain (other parts from reference TRBV7-2 and TRBJ2-2): GAGVSQSPSNKVTEKGKDVELRCDPISGHTALYWYRQSLGQGLEFLIYFQGNSAPDKSGLPSDRFSAERTGGSVSTLTIQRTQQEDSAVYLCASSLGRGLAGELFFGEGSRLTVL.

As for this clonotype: Since a far larger clone is one base different, this is likely a read error. V and J are TRBV6-2 or TRBV6-3 and TRBJ1-1; D is possibly TRBD1 (6 bases). Germline V gives CDR1 MNHEY, CDR2 SVGEGT. The CDR3 is 14 amino acids. Trimming took 4 bases from V and 8 from J, leaving 17 bases between them. CDR3 loop: CASSSGWVTGEAFF. The CDR3 nucleotides are TGTGCCAGCAGTTCGGGTTGGGTTACAGGGGAAGCTTTCTTT.

This clonotype has a count of ten or more. The J gene is TRBJ1-4, the V gene TRBV7-9, with a possible D match to TRBD1 (5 bases). Trimming removed 5 bases from V and 7 bases from J, with 17 bases in between. Germline V CDR1 and CDR2: SEHNR, FQNEAQ (reference sequence). The CDR3 runs 15 residues. In nucleotides, the CDR3 is TGTGCCAGCAGCAAGGGTGGGGGGTTTGGTGAAAAACTGTTTTTT. Encoded protein: CASSKGGGFGEKLFF.

In this sample, this clonotype turned up many times. This chain links TRBV11-2 with TRBJ2-2; 10 nucleotides agree with TRBD1. The CDR3 length is 17 residues. With V trimmed by 3 bases and J by 6 bases, 10 bases remained unmatched. Germline V gene sequence: CDR1 SGHAT, CDR2 FQNNGV. CDR3 bases: TGTGCCAGCAGCTTCATCGGGACAGGGGATAGCGCCGGGGAGCTGTTTTTT. Translated: CASSFIGTGDSAGELFF.

Many counts were recorded for this clonotype. This chain connects TRBV28 to TRBJ2-2; tentative D call: TRBD2 (7 bases). CDR3 length: 16 amino acids. V was pared by 8 bases and J by 3 bases, with 19 bases between. Germline V gene sequence: CDR1 MDHEN, CDR2 SYDVKM. The CDR3 is CASSAWGGPDTGELFF. CDR3 coding DNA: TGTGCCAGCTCCGCCTGGGGGGGGCCGGACACCGGGGAGCTGTTTTTT.

There are many counts of this clonotype. The rearrangement links TRBV7-6 to TRBJ2-2, with D perhaps TRBD1 or TRBD2 (5 bases each). Germline V gene data show CDR1 as SGHVS and CDR2 as FNYEAQ. The CDR3 has 15 residues. Trimming cost V 4 bases and J 7 bases, with 16 bases left between them. The CDR3 loop is CASSSQGPLSGELFF. The CDR3 bases are TGTGCCAGCAGCTCCCAGGGACCGCTTAGCGGGGAGCTGTTTTTT.

This sequence joins TRBV10-3 and TRBJ2-2; a possible D gene is TRBD1 (7 bases). CDR3 size: 18 residues. Trimming removed 5 bases at V and 2 bases at J, with 21 bases between. The germline V gene encodes CDR1 ENHRY and CDR2 SYGVKD. The CDR3 spells CAISRQGPGALNTGELFF. In DNA form, the CDR3 reads TGTGCCATCAGTAGACAGGGACCGGGGGCCCTAAACACCGGGGAGCTGTTTTTT.

This clonotype was counted ten times or more. The chain employs TRBV12-3 or TRBV12-4 and TRBJ1-5; D may be TRBD1 (5 bases). The CDR3 is made up of 16 amino acids. V lost 3 bases, J lost 1 base, and 13 bases lay in between. DNA for the CDR3: TGTGCCAGCAGTTTCTACCAGGGCACGAGCAATCAGCCCCAGCATTTT. Translating it yields CASSFYQGTSNQPQHF.

In its sample, this clonotype is medium-sized (0.01 to 0.1%). The gene calls are TRBV6-1 and TRBJ2-1; D remains unclear. The V gene's germline CDR1 is MNHNS and CDR2 SASEGT. The CDR3 spans 14 residues. V shed 6 bases and J shed 7 bases, with 16 bases lying between them. CDR3 nucleotide sequence: TGTGCCAGCAGGTGGCAGCAAGGGTCAAATGAGCAGTTCTTC. It is translated as CASRWQQGSNEQFF.

In this sample, this clonotype turned up many times. The chain carries TRBV18 and TRBJ2-5, with 8 nucleotides matching TRBD2. Germline V gene lookup returns CDR1 KGHSH and CDR2 LQKENI. The CDR3 extends over 14 amino acids. Trimming cost V 6 bases and J 2 bases; bases outside gene matches: 5. CDR3 sequence (DNA): TGTGCCAGCTCCCAGACTAGCGAACAAGAGACCCAGTACTTC. It specifies CASSQTSEQETQYF.

V is TRBV28 and J is TRBJ1-2; TRBD1 agrees at 7 bases. Germline lookup yields CDR1 MDHEN and CDR2 SYDVKM. CDR3 length equals 14 residues. Unmatched junction bases numbered 6, after V lost 6 bases and J lost 2 bases. The CDR3, as DNA: TGTGCCAGCAGCAGCGCGACAGGGAACTATGGCTACACCTTC. Protein product: CASSSATGNYGYTF.

In its sample, this clonotype was seen many times. For the CDR3, the DNA is TGTGCCAGCAGCGTAGAGGACTTAACCTACGAGCAGTACTTC. Residues: CASSVEDLTYEQYF. The chain uses TRBV9 and TRBJ2-7; maybe TRBD2 (5 bases). The CDR3 is made up of 14 amino acids. Germline V gene data show CDR1 as SGDLS and CDR2 as YYNGEE. The germline V and J ends were trimmed by 0 bases and 2 bases, with 9 bases remaining between them.

The chain employs TRBV19 and TRBJ2-2, with 7 bases lining up with TRBD2. This CDR3 is built from 16 residues. From germline, CDR1 is LNHDA and CDR2 SQIVND (reference sequence). V gave up 10 bases and J gave up 0 bases; unmatched junction bases: 11. The DNA of the CDR3 is TGTGCCATTAGCCGAAGCGGGGCCGCGAACACCGGGGAGCTGTTTTTT. It translates to CAISRSGAANTGELFF.

The chain's CDR3 is CASSRSSVGAIEQFF. The CDR3 DNA reads as TGTGCCAGCAGTCGGTCAAGCGTTGGGGCAATTGAGCAGTTCTTC. The chain combines TRBV27 with TRBJ2-1, with TRBD1 as a possible D gene (5 bases). V was trimmed by 5 bases and J by 9 bases, leaving 20 bases between them. From germline, CDR1 is MNHEY and CDR2 SMNVEV (reference sequence). CDR3 length: 15 residues.

Concerning this clonotype itself: Compared with germline, one end of the junction differs, possibly owing to a read error. V is TRBV27 and J is TRBJ2-1; D not resolved. The germline gives CDR1 MNHEY, CDR2 SMNVEV (reference sequence). This CDR3 comprises 13 residues. The CDR3 sequence is CSSSSTTYNEQFF. The CDR3 nucleotides are TGTTCCAGTAGTTCCACTACCTACAATGAGCAGTTCTTC.

The V and J genes are TRBV11-2 and TRBJ2-7; D not resolved. The V end was cut by 5 bases, the J end by 2 bases, with 10 bases between. There are 13 residues in the CDR3. The germline V gene encodes CDR1 SGHAT and CDR2 FQNNGV. The chain's CDR3 is CASSDVGTYEQYF. For the CDR3, the DNA is TGTGCCAGCAGCGACGTAGGAACCTACGAGCAGTACTTC.

The rearrangement joins TRBV20-1 to TRBJ1-6; no clear D. V lost 0 bases and J lost 9, with 15 bases in between. CDR3 length equals 15 residues. The germline gives CDR1 DFQATT, CDR2 SNEGSKA (reference sequence). CDR3 bases: TGCAGTGCTAGAGAGGTGATCCCGGGAGGTTCACCCCTCCACTTT. Translated, it gives CSAREVIPGGSPLHF.

In its sample, this clonotype was seen many times. The chain recombines TRBV6-2 or TRBV6-3 with TRBJ1-5; D is uncertain. Germline CDR1 MNHEY, CDR2 SVGEGT. V was shortened by 7 bases and J by 1 base, with 5 bases between the two germline ends. CDR3 size: 12 residues. DNA of the CDR3: TGTGCCAGCAAAAACAGCAATCAGCCCCAGCATTTT. It translates to CASKNSNQPQHF.

CDR3 nucleotide sequence: TGTGCCAGCATGCTTCTAGCGGGTGGTCGCACAGATACGCAGTATTTT. Its translation is CASMLLAGGRTDTQYF. The chain is built from TRBV6-1 and TRBJ2-3; 8 bases fit TRBD2. The CDR3 runs 16 residues. V lost 7 bases, J lost 1 base, and 10 bases stayed unmatched. Germline V gives CDR1 MNHNS, CDR2 SASEGT.

This clonotype appeared many times. V is TRBV18 and J is TRBJ2-5; perhaps TRBD2 as D (5 bases). V lost 2 bases and J 3 bases, leaving 7 bases between the germline ends. CDR3 length equals 13 residues. Germline CDR1 reads KGHSH; CDR2 reads LQKENI. This CDR3 reads CASSPYGEETQYF. CDR3 bases: TGTGCCAGCTCACCATACGGGGAAGAGACCCAGTACTTC.

The genes are TRBV19 and TRBJ2-7; D is ambiguous. Germline values: CDR1 LNHDA, CDR2 SQIVND (reference sequence). The CDR3 length is 12 residues. V gave up 3 bases and J gave up 5 bases, with 8 bases separating them. The CDR3 sequence is CASSMSGHEQYF. CDR3 nucleotides: TGTGCCAGTAGTATGTCTGGCCACGAGCAGTACTTC.